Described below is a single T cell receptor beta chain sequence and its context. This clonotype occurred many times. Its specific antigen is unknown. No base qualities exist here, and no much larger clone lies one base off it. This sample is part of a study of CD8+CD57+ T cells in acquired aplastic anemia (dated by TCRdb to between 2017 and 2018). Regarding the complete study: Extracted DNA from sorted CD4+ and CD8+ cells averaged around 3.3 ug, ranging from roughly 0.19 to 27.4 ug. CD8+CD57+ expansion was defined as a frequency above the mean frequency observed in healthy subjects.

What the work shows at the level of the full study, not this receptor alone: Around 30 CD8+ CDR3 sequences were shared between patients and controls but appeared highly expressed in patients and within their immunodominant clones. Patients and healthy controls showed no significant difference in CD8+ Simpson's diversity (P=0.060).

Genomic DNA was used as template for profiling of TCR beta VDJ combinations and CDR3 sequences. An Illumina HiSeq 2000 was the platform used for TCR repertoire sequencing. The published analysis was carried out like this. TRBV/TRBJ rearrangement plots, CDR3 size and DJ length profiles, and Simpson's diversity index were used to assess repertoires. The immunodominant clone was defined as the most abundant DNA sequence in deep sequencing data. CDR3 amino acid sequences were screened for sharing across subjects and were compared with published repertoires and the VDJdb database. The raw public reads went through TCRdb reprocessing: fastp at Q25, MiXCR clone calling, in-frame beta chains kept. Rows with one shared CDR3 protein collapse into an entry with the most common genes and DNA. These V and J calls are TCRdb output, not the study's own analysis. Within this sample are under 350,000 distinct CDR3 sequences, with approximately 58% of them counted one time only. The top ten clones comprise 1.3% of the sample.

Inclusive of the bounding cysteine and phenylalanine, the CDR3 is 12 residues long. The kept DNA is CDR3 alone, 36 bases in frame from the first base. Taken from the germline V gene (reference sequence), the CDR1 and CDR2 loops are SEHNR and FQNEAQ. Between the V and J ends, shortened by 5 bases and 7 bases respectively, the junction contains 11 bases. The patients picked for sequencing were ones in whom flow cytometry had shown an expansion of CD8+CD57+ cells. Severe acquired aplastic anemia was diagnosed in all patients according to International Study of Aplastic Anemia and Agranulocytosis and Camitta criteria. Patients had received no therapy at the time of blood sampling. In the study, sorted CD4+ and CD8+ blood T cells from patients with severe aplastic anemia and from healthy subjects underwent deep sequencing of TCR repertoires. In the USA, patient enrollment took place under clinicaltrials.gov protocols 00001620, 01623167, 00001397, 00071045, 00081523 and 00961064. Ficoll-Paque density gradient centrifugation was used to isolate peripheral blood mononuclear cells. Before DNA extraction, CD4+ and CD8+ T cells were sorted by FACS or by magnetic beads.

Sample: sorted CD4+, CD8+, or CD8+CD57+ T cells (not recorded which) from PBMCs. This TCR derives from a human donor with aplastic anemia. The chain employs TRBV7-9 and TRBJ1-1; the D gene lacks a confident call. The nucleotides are TGTGCCAGCAGCAAAAAGGCCAATGAAGCTTTCTTT. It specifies CASSKKANEAFF.